This T cell receptor (beta chain) originates from a study of OX40 agonist ivuxolimab in advanced cancers. Concerning the study at large: Ivuxolimab was a fully human IgG2 agonistic monoclonal antibody targeting the costimulatory receptor OX40 (CD134). Intravenous ivuxolimab was administered to patients every 2 weeks at six dose levels: 0.01, 0.1, 0.3, 1.5, 3 and 10 mg/kg. Of the roughly 51 patients in dose escalation, some 19 had hepatocellular carcinoma, some 15 had melanoma, 9 had renal cell carcinoma and 9 had head and neck cancer. A male proportion of around 80% and a mean age of roughly 58 years, ranging from 23 to 79, were recorded for the dose-escalation cohort. Prior anti-PD-1, anti-PD-L1 or anti-CTLA-4 therapy was permitted, and checkpoint inhibitors had been received by less than 45% of dose-escalation patients. Partial responses occurred in three dose-escalation patients: two with cutaneous melanoma and one with hepatocellular carcinoma. The point of sequencing TCRbeta in the periphery was to test whether ivuxolimab changed TCR sequence diversity and drove clonal T-cell expansion. The monotherapy dose-escalation portion (N = 52 patients) of the phase I ivuxolimab trial is reported in the paper.

Patients with autoimmune disease history or receiving systemic immunosuppression were excluded from the trial. In every dose cohort, peripheral blood was drawn for TCR sequencing at baseline, cycle 4 day 1, and cycle 7 day 1. The samples were drawn from a first-in-human, open-label, multicenter phase I dose-escalation trial of ivuxolimab. Adults with locally advanced or metastatic melanoma, renal cell, hepatocellular, or head and neck squamous cell carcinoma were enrolled in the trial. Before TCR sequencing, CD4+ and CD8+ T cells were separately sorted from peripheral blood. Genomic DNA was isolated from the sorted cells so that the TCRbeta CDR3 region could be sequenced. TCRbeta CDR3 regions were sequenced using the immunoSEQ Assay. In its TCRdb copy, this immuneACCESS table keeps in-frame sequences only and misses some clones. Where compared with another copy, unresolved V genes explain less than half of these, and the others have no known cause. Counted in this sample were 70,000 to 95,000 clones; 92% of them appeared once. The ten largest clones capture around 0.5% of the sample.

Taken from cysteine to phenylalanine, the CDR3 has 13 residues. The read is trimmed to its CDR3 DNA, 39 bases read in frame from base 1. The germline V gene sets CDR1 to KGHSH and CDR2 to LQKENI. V is clipped by 7 bases and J by 5 bases, and the sequence between their germline boundaries is 14 bases long. Turning to this clone: Its antigen is still unknown. No qualities accompany the bases; no much larger clone lies one base away.

The research as a whole found: At doses of 0.1 to 3.0 mg/kg, clonal expansion of both CD4+ and CD8+ T cells in blood was seen between baseline and week 6. In the 0.1-3.0 mg/kg groups, partial responders were among the patients with the lowest normalized peripheral clonal expansion, particularly in CD8+ T cells. The antigen specificity of the peripheral T cells that underwent clonal expansion was not determined. Low levels of normalized T-cell clonal expansion were also shown by some nonresponding patients. After ivuxolimab, CD8+ T cells had more expanded clones than CD4+ T cells on average.

This clonotype was sampled from an adult with an advanced solid tumor such as melanoma, head and neck, liver or kidney cancer. The chain is assembled from TRBV18 and TRBJ1-1, with TRBD1 tentatively as D gene (5 bases match). The sample consisted of CD4+ or CD8+ T cells sorted from blood, taken in a trial of the OX40 agonist ivuxolimab. The CDR3 here reads CASLGPGGTEAFF. DNA sequence: TGTGCCAGCTTGGGCCCCGGGGGAACTGAAGCTTTCTTT.